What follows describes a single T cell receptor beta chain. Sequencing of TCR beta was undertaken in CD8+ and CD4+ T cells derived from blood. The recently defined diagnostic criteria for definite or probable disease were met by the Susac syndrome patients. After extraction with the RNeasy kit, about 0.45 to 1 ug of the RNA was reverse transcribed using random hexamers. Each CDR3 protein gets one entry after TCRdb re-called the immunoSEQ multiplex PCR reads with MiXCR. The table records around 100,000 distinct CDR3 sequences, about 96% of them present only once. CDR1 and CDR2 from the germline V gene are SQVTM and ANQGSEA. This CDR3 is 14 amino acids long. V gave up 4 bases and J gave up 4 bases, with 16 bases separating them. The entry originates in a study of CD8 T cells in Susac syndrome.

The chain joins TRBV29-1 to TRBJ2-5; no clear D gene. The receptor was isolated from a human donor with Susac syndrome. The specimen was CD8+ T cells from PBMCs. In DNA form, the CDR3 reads TGCAGCGTTGCCCTCTATTCTTCTCGAGAGACCCAGTACTTC. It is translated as CSVALYSSRETQYF.